This passage covers 18 T cell receptor beta chains from one sample sequenced in a study of OX40 agonist ivuxolimab in advanced cancers. TCRdb keeps only in-frame clones here, not all; method: immunoSEQ multiplex PCR. Of roughly 30,000 clones in the sample, roughly 84% were seen once. The sequenced sample was CD4+ or CD8+ T cells sorted from blood, obtained in a trial of the OX40 agonist ivuxolimab. The origin of the receptors is an adult with an advanced solid tumor such as melanoma, head and neck, liver or kidney cancer.

The chain links TRBV4-3 to TRBJ2-7; D is possibly TRBD1 (6 bases). The CDR3 sequence is 13 residues long. In germline, CDR1 is LGHNA, CDR2 YSLEER. Between the trimmed V and J ends, which lost 5 bases and 7 bases, there was a span of 15 bases. CDR3 amino acids: CASSLRAGEEQYF. In DNA form, the CDR3 reads TGCGCCAGCAGCTTGAGGGCAGGGGAGGAGCAGTACTTC.

This chain joins TRBV5-6 and TRBJ2-7; 9 bases align to TRBD1. The CDR3 has 14 residues. Germline assignment: CDR1 SGHDT and CDR2 YYEEEE. V lost 4 bases and J lost 9; bases outside the gene matches: 11. CDR3 amino acids: CASSRPGQGLGQYF. The CDR3 coding sequence is TGTGCCAGCAGCCGCCCAGGACAGGGGCTGGGGCAGTACTTC.

This CDR3 is CASSPMTSGRAGSEQYF. CDR3 in DNA: TGTGCCAGCAGCCCGATGACTAGCGGGAGGGCCGGGAGCGAGCAGTACTTC. This chain joins TRBV5-4 and TRBJ2-7; 14 bases align to TRBD2. The CDR3 extends over 17 amino acids. Germline CDR1 reads SGHNT; CDR2 reads YYREEE (reference sequence). V lost 4 bases and J lost 6; bases outside the gene matches: 12.

This rearrangement joins TRBV19 to TRBJ1-1; D possibly corresponds to TRBD1 (6 bases). V lost 10 bases and J lost 1, with 16 bases in between. This CDR3 spans 14 amino acids. Germline values: CDR1 LNHDA, CDR2 SQIVND (reference sequence). The CDR3 spells CATSSDRKNTEAFF. CDR3 coding DNA: TGTGCCACCTCATCGGACAGAAAGAACACTGAAGCTTTCTTT. Together with reference TRBV19 and TRBJ1-1, the CDR3 gives the full variable domain: DGGITQSPKYLFRKEGQNVTLSCEQNLNHDAMYWYRQDPGQGLRLIYYSQIVNDFQKGDIAEGYSVSREKKESFPLTVTSAQKNPTAFYLCATSSDRKNTEAFFGQGTRLTVV.

V usage is TRBV27 and J usage is TRBJ2-7, with D perhaps being TRBD1 or TRBD2 (5 bases each). Germline CDR1 reads MNHEY; CDR2 reads SMNVEV (reference sequence). Trimming left V 6 bases short and J 1 base short, with 13 bases between. The CDR3 contains 14 residues. CDR3: CASSPQGASYEQYF. CDR3 DNA sequence: TGTGCCAGCAGCCCCCAGGGAGCATCCTACGAGCAGTACTTC.

This clone was counted only a few times. This chain connects TRBV9 to TRBJ2-3, with 10 bases lining up with TRBD1. Germline CDR1 SGDLS, CDR2 YYNGEE. The CDR3 totals 14 residues. The J segment lost 6 bases and the V segment lost 6 bases, leaving 7 bases of the junction unmatched. For the CDR3, the DNA is TGTGCCAGCACCTTGACAGGGGGCCTGGATACGCAGTATTTT. Encoded protein: CASTLTGGLDTQYF. The variable domain in full, completed from reference TRBV9 and TRBJ2-3, reads DSGVTQTPKHLITATGQRVTLRCSPRSGDLSVYWYQQSLDQGLQFLIQYYNGEERAKGNILERFSAQQFPDLHSELNLSSLELGDSALYFCASTLTGGLDTQYFGPGTRLTVL.

This chain connects TRBV5-1 to TRBJ2-7; 7 bases line up with TRBD1. Trimming removed 5 bases from V and 2 bases from J; junction bases left unmatched: 7. Per the germline V gene, CDR1 is SGHRS and CDR2 is YFSETQ. This CDR3 region has 14 residues. CDR3 coding DNA: TGCGCCAGCAGTCCGGGGCAGGGGGCCTACGAGCAGTACTTC. This codes for CASSPGQGAYEQYF.

V gene TRBV5-1 combines with J gene TRBJ2-7; a weak D match, TRBD2 (7 bases). Trimming cost V 0 bases and J 2 bases, with 15 bases left between them. The CDR3 consists of 16 residues. CDR1 is SGHRS, CDR2 YFSETQ, per germline. This chain's CDR3 is CASSLGPVGGPYEQYF. The CDR3 DNA follows: TGCGCCAGCAGCTTGGGGCCTGTCGGGGGGCCCTACGAGCAGTACTTC.

The chain uses TRBV7-9 and TRBJ2-1; D may be TRBD1 or TRBD2 (5 bases each). From germline, CDR1 is SEHNR and CDR2 FQNEAQ (reference sequence). The V end was cut by 8 bases, the J end by 0 bases, with 20 bases between. CDR3 length: 17 residues. The CDR3 sequence is CASGPSRVDSSYNEQFF. The CDR3 DNA follows: TGTGCCAGCGGCCCTTCGCGGGTAGACAGCTCCTACAATGAGCAGTTCTTC.

This clone ranks as medium-sized. The chain is built from TRBV10-3 and TRBJ1-5; 8 nucleotides match TRBD1. Trimming took 0 bases from V and 9 from J; bases not matched to a gene: 13. Germline loops: CDR1 ENHRY, CDR2 SYGVKD. The CDR3 extends over 17 amino acids. This CDR3 reads CAISESSGGQGALPQHF. CDR3 DNA: TGTGCCATCAGTGAGTCAAGTGGTGGGCAGGGGGCTCTGCCCCAGCATTTT.

The chain has TRBV28 and TRBJ1-5; D not resolved. The CDR3 loop spans 14 amino acids. Per the germline V gene, CDR1 is MDHEN and CDR2 is SYDVKM. Trimming left V 4 bases short and J 0 bases short, with 7 bases between. In nucleotides, the CDR3 is TGTGCCAGCAGTTCAGCTTATAGCAATCAGCCCCAGCATTTT. Its translation is CASSSAYSNQPQHF.

This chain links TRBV6-6 with TRBJ2-3; weak D call: TRBD1 (6 bases). CDR1 and CDR2 from the germline V gene are MNHNY and SVGAGI (reference sequence). V was shortened by 7 bases and J by 3 bases, with 11 bases between the two germline ends. The length of the CDR3 is 13 residues. CDR3 DNA: TGTGCCAGCATTGGGGGCCGTACAGATACGCAGTATTTT. It encodes CASIGGRTDTQYF.

The gene calls are TRBV7-9 and TRBJ2-1; D not certain. The CDR3 covers 16 residues. Germline assignment: CDR1 SEHNR and CDR2 FQNEAQ (reference sequence). V shed 5 bases and J shed 1 base, with 15 bases lying between them. The CDR3 DNA reads as TGTGCCAGCAGCCCCGGAAGGTTAATTTCCTACAATGAGCAGTTCTTC. Its translation is CASSPGRLISYNEQFF.

The CDR3 reads CASSLDRETGELFF. The CDR3 DNA reads as TGCGCCAGCAGCTTGGACAGGGAGACCGGGGAGCTGTTTTTT. This chain links TRBV5-1 with TRBJ2-2; TRBD1 is a possible D gene (6 bases). The CDR3 has 14 residues. CDR1 is SGHRS, CDR2 YFSETQ, per germline. V lost 0 bases and J lost 5, with 8 bases in between.

V usage is TRBV25-1 and J usage is TRBJ2-7; the D gene is possibly TRBD2 (5 bases). Trimming removed 0 bases at V and 2 bases at J, with 8 bases between. Germline loops: CDR1 MGHDK, CDR2 SYGVNS. This CDR3 comprises 14 residues. CDR3 sequence: CASSEYSGTYEQYF. DNA for the CDR3: TGTGCCAGCAGTGAATACTCGGGAACCTACGAGCAGTACTTC.

The chain's CDR3 is CASSPSGGPGETQYF. CDR3 in DNA: TGTGCCAGCTCACCCTCGGGGGGGCCGGGTGAGACCCAGTACTTC. The gene calls are TRBV18 and TRBJ2-5; 8 bases line up with TRBD2. J gave up 5 bases and V 3 bases, and 8 bases lay outside the gene matches. The CDR3 totals 15 residues. CDR1 and CDR2 (germline): KGHSH, LQKENI.

The genes are TRBV28 and TRBJ1-5, with 7 bases lining up with TRBD1. Germline values: CDR1 MDHEN, CDR2 SYDVKM. This CDR3 has 18 residues. V lost 2 bases, J lost 1 base, and 11 bases stayed unmatched. CDR3 DNA sequence: TGTGCCAGCAGTTTACCGCTCCCCGGACAGGAAAGCAATCAGCCCCAGCATTTT. Its protein product is CASSLPLPGQESNQPQHF.

The chain uses TRBV9 and TRBJ2-3; D gene ambiguous. Germline V gene lookup returns CDR1 SGDLS and CDR2 YYNGEE. The CDR3 is 17 residues long. V gave up 4 bases and J gave up 1 base, with 19 bases separating them. CDR3: CASSSLAASRGTDTQYF. CDR3 in DNA: TGTGCCAGCAGCTCCCTCGCAGCGAGTAGGGGCACAGATACGCAGTATTTT.